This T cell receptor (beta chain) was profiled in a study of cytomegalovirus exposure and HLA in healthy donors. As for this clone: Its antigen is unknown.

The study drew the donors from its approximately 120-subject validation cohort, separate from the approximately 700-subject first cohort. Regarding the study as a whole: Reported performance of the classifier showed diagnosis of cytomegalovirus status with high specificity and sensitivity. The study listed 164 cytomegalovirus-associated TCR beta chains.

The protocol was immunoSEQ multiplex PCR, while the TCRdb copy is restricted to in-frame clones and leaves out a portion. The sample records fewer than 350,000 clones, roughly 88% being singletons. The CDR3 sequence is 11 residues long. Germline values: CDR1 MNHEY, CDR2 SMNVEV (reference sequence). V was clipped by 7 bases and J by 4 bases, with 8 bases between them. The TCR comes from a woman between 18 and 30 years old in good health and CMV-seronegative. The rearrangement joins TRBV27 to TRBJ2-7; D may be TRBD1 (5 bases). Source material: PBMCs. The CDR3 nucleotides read TGTGCCAGCAAGGGGTTGTACGAGCAGTACTTC. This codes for CASKGLYEQYF.